The source of this T cell receptor beta chain is a study of cytomegalovirus exposure and HLA in healthy donors. Study details: Later analysis reported that the approximately 120 validation repertoires shared the platform of the approximately 690 first-cohort repertoires. Study-level points and caveats: A few of the chains that were CMV-associated were confirmed in vitro to be specific for CMV antigens. A later analysis found first-cohort TCR clusters tended to co-occur in the 120 validation repertoires.

Notes on this clone: Its cognate antigen is unknown.

Measured with immunoSEQ multiplex PCR; TCRdb has only the in-frame clones, and not every one. The profile shows 110,000 or so clones, approximately 91% of them singletons. Separate from the roughly 710-subject first cohort, the 120-subject validation cohort was the one that the donors belonged to. The clonotype comes from a man aged 18 to 29 in good health and CMV-seropositive. The sequenced material came from PBMCs.

DNA of the CDR3: TGTGCCAGCAGCCAATGGCAGAATTCACCCCTCCACTTT. It codes for CASSQWQNSPLHF. The chain recombines TRBV14 with TRBJ1-6; D call uncertain. CDR3 size: 13 residues. V was shortened by 2 bases and J by 7 bases, with 6 bases between the two germline ends. Germline V gives CDR1 SGHDN, CDR2 FVKESK.